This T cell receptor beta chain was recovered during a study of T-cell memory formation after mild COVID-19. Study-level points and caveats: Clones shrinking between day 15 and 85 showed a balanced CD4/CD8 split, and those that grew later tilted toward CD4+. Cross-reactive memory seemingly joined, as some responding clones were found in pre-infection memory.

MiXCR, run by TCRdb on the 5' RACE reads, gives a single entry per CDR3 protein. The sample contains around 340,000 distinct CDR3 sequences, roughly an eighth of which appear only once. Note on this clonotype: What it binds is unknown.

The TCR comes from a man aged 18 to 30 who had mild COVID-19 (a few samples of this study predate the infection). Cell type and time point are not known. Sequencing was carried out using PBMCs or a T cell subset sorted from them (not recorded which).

CDR3 loop: CASSLGNWGAYYGYTF. CDR3 DNA sequence: TGTGCCAGCAGCTTAGGGAATTGGGGGGCCTACTATGGCTACACCTTC. The chain uses TRBV11-2 and TRBJ1-2; tentative D call: TRBD1 (6 bases). CDR1 SGHAT and CDR2 FQNNGV come from the germline V gene. There are 16 residues in the CDR3. Trimming stripped 1 base from V and 3 bases from J, with 15 bases between.